This record looks at one TCR beta chain sequence and its context. Its specificity is not known. The treatment was: about 20 received Ad26.COV2.S at low or high dose, single or two shots; about 5 received placebo; per-sample allocation not given. Collection of samples fell on day 63 after the first vaccine or placebo injection. The protocol was immunoSEQ multiplex PCR, while the TCRdb copy is restricted to in-frame clones and leaves out a portion. The table has over 400,000 clones, about nine tenths seen once. This entry comes from a study of Ad26.COV2.S vaccination and SARS-CoV-2 variants. On the study more broadly: Participants got Ad26.COV2.S intramuscularly, once or twice 56 days apart. Findings and limits, study-wide: Comparability of non-spike TCR breadth was observed across vaccine and placebo recipients. A substantial breadth of spike-specific CD8+ and CD4+ T cell responses after vaccination has been reported.

Sequences were derived from peripheral blood, sampled in a trial of Ad26.COV2.S vaccine versus placebo. This TCR derives from a person between 18 and 60 years old who received the Ad26.COV2.S COVID-19 vaccine or a placebo.

The CDR3 protein is CASRTGFTGNTIYF. CDR3 coding DNA: TGTGCCAGCAGAACAGGGTTTACTGGAAACACCATATATTTT. This chain uses TRBV6-5 with TRBJ1-3; D is possibly TRBD1 (6 bases). CDR1 is MNHEY, CDR2 SVGAGI, per germline. V lost 6 bases and J lost 2, with 11 bases in between. The CDR3 is made up of 14 amino acids.